These 15 T cell receptor beta chains were all obtained from the same sample, sequenced in a study of early T cells in non-severe SARS-CoV-2 infection. TCRdb passed the 5' RACE reads through MiXCR, listing each CDR3 protein once. The sample has more than 20,000 distinct CDR3 sequences; 3.5% to 5% are singletons. Sequencing was carried out using whole blood. The receptors here all came from an adult who was a healthcare worker with PCR-confirmed SARS-CoV-2 infection or an uninfected control (not recorded which).

This clonotype was detected ten times or more. V usage is TRBV28 and J usage is TRBJ2-2; 7 bases match TRBD1. V was clipped by 6 bases and J by 2 bases; unmatched bases: 6. Germline values: CDR1 MDHEN, CDR2 SYDVKM. The CDR3 sequence is 15 residues long. This CDR3 reads CASRSGQFNTGELFF. CDR3 nucleotide sequence: TGTGCCAGCAGATCGGGACAGTTTAACACCGGGGAGCTGTTTTTT.

This clonotype was observed at least ten times. The genes are TRBV3-1 and TRBJ1-6; 7 nucleotides agree with TRBD1. Trimming cost V 4 bases and J 9 bases; bases outside gene matches: 6. Germline V gene sequence: CDR1 LGHDT, CDR2 YNNKEL (reference sequence). This CDR3 has 14 amino acids. Here the CDR3 DNA reads TGTGCCAGCAGCCGCGGACAGGAGGCTTCACCCCTCCACTTT. This translates into CASSRGQEASPLHF. Looking up the rest from reference TRBV3-1 and TRBJ1-6 gives the full variable domain: DTAVSQTPKYLVTQMGNDKSIKCEQNLGHDTMYWYKQDSKKFLKIMFSYNNKELIINETVPNRFSPKSPDKAHLNLHINSLELGDSAVYFCASSRGQEASPLHFGNGTRLTVT.

There are a few counts of this clonotype. CDR3 protein: CASSQELQGTLPYNEQFF. The CDR3 coding sequence is TGTGCCAGCAGCCAAGAGCTCCAGGGGACCCTACCCTACAATGAGCAGTTCTTC. This rearrangement joins TRBV3-1 to TRBJ2-1; possibly TRBD1 for D (6 bases). Trimming removed 0 bases at V and 2 bases at J, with 17 bases between. CDR1 is LGHDT and CDR2 is YNNKEL in the germline V gene (reference sequence). The CDR3 covers 18 residues.

This clonotype appeared many times. V gene TRBV7-2 combines with J gene TRBJ2-1; 12 bases line up with TRBD2. CDR1 and CDR2 from the germline V gene are SGHTA and FQGNSA. The V and J ends lost 6 bases and 4 bases, in that order; junction bases with no gene match: 13. The CDR3 contains 18 residues. CDR3 in DNA: TGTGCCAGCAGTCGTCCTAGCGGGGGGGAAGAACATTACAATGAGCAGTTCTTC. As protein: CASSRPSGGEEHYNEQFF.

A note on this clonotype: It may be a read error: a sequence one base away is much more abundant. This chain joins TRBV18 and TRBJ2-5; 11 bases line up with TRBD2. CDR1 is KGHSH and CDR2 is LQKENI in the germline V gene. The CDR3 length is 15 residues. The CDR3 DNA sequence: TGTGGCAGCTCATCGGGACTAGCGGTTCAAGAGACCCAGTACTTC. Translated: CGSSSGLAVQETQYF.

This clonotype has ten or more counts. The chain links TRBV7-8 to TRBJ2-5; 10 positions agree with TRBD1. This CDR3 has 15 amino acids. Germline assignment: CDR1 SGHVS and CDR2 FQNEAQ. The trim removed 1 base at V and 4 bases at J, leaving 3 bases unmatched. This chain's CDR3 is CASSLGQGAGETQYF. The CDR3, as DNA: TGTGCCAGCAGCTTAGGACAGGGGGCTGGAGAGACCCAGTACTTC.

The chain links TRBV11-3 to TRBJ2-2, with 8 bases fitting TRBD1. In germline, CDR1 is SGHNT, CDR2 YENEEA. V was clipped by 4 bases and J by 7 bases; unmatched bases: 5. This CDR3 has 14 amino acids. This CDR3 reads CASSWTGTSGELFF. In nucleotides, the CDR3 is TGTGCCAGCAGCTGGACAGGGACGAGCGGGGAGCTGTTTTTT.

The chain links TRBV3-1 to TRBJ2-3, with 8 nucleotides matching TRBD2. The CDR3 extends over 16 amino acids. The trim removed 0 bases at V and 1 base at J, leaving 3 bases unmatched. The germline V gene has CDR1 LGHDT and CDR2 YNNKEL (reference sequence). In DNA form, the CDR3 reads TGTGCCAGCAGCCAAGAAGGCGGGGGGCGCACAGATACGCAGTATTTT. This translates into CASSQEGGGRTDTQYF.

This clonotype was observed a handful of times. The rearrangement links TRBV12-3 or TRBV12-4 to TRBJ2-3; TRBD2 agrees at 7 bases. The J segment lost 1 base and the V segment lost 3 bases, leaving 4 bases of the junction unmatched. The CDR3 is made up of 15 amino acids. The CDR3 here is CASSLGRVGTDTQYF. The CDR3 nucleotides read TGTGCCAGCAGTTTGGGGAGGGTCGGCACAGATACGCAGTATTTT.

This clonotype was seen many times. This chain links TRBV9 with TRBJ1-5, with 7 positions matching TRBD1. Germline CDR1 and CDR2: SGDLS and YYNGEE. The CDR3 runs 15 residues. V shed 0 bases, J shed 5 bases, and the junction held 5 bases outside the gene matches. CDR3 DNA sequence: TGTGCCAGCAGCGTAGGAAGGGGGCAGGATCAGCCCCAGCATTTT. Protein sequence: CASSVGRGQDQPQHF.

This clonotype showed up many times. The V call is TRBV12-3 or TRBV12-4, the J call TRBJ2-7; D is possibly TRBD2 (6 bases). Trimming shortened V by 10 bases and J by 3 bases, and 13 bases separated the two germline ends. The CDR3 is made up of 12 amino acids. CDR3 amino acids: CATGGDLYEQYF. CDR3 in DNA: TGTGCCACAGGAGGGGACCTCTACGAGCAGTACTTC.

This clonotype was counted at least ten times. This sequence joins TRBV5-5 and TRBJ2-5; TRBD2 matches at 10 bases. V shed 2 bases and J 5 bases; nucleotides not matched to a gene: 6. This CDR3 has 15 amino acids. CDR1 is SGHKS, CDR2 YYEKEE, per germline (reference sequence). This CDR3 is CASSFSGGREETQYF. CDR3 DNA sequence: TGTGCCAGCAGCTTTAGCGGGGGGCGAGAGGAGACCCAGTACTTC.

This clonotype has at least ten counts. This chain joins TRBV5-1 and TRBJ1-2, with D possibly being TRBD1 (5 bases). The germline gives CDR1 SGHRS, CDR2 YFSETQ. The CDR3 sequence is 13 residues long. The ends were cut back, 0 bases at V and 7 bases at J, with 10 bases in the middle. The CDR3: CASSLEQGGGYTF. The DNA for the CDR3 is TGCGCCAGCAGCTTGGAGCAGGGAGGTGGCTACACCTTC.

This clonotype was seen ten or more times. The chain links TRBV7-6 to TRBJ2-2; D is uncertain. Germline V gene sequence: CDR1 SGHVS, CDR2 FNYEAQ. Between the trimmed V and J ends, which lost 5 bases and 4 bases, there was a span of 11 bases. There are 14 residues in the CDR3. The CDR3 region has the DNA TGTGCCAGCAGCCCTAGGATAGGCACCGGGGAGCTGTTTTTT. It is translated as CASSPRIGTGELFF.

This clonotype occurred many times. The V call is TRBV11-2, the J call TRBJ2-7; TRBD2 aligns across 10 bases. The germline gives CDR1 SGHAT, CDR2 FQNNGV. Unmatched junction bases numbered 4, after V lost 4 bases and J lost 4 bases. CDR3 size: 14 residues. Written as DNA, the CDR3 is TGTGCCAGCAGCTCACTAGCGGGATTGTACGAGCAGTACTTC. Protein product: CASSSLAGLYEQYF.